This is a list of T cell receptor beta chains from one sample in a study of T cell responses to AZD1222 COVID-19 vaccine. Here immunoSEQ multiplex PCR was the method, and the copy in TCRdb shows in-frame clones only, minus some. Of about 150,000 clones listed, about 92% are singletons. The sample here was peripheral blood, taken 28 days after the second AZD1222 dose. Source of these receptors: an adult who received the AZD1222 COVID-19 vaccine. Each CDR3 is given with its conserved first and last residue. The D gene is left open where the match is weak.

d_gene: .; v_gene: TRBV5-1; j_gene: TRBJ2-6; CDR3nt: TGCGCCAGCAGCTTGGGAGGGCTTGCCGGGGCCAACGTCCTGACTTTC; CDR3aa: CASSLGGLAGANVLTF
d_gene: .; v_gene: TRBV28; j_gene: TRBJ2-7; CDR3nt: TGTGCCAGCAGTTTAATGTTAGCGAAAAGGCTCACCTACGAGCAGTACTTC; CDR3aa: CASSLMLAKRLTYEQYF
d_gene: TRBD1; v_gene: TRBV25-1; j_gene: TRBJ2-5; CDR3nt: TGTGCCAGCAGTGAACCCCACAGGGGGCAAGAGACCCAGTACTTC; CDR3aa: CASSEPHRGQETQYF
d_gene: .; v_gene: TRBV6-2/TRBV6-3; j_gene: TRBJ1-1; CDR3nt: TGTGCCAGCAGTAACACAGCGGATGGCACTGAAGCTTTCTTT; CDR3aa: CASSNTADGTEAFF
d_gene: .; v_gene: TRBV28; j_gene: TRBJ2-1; CDR3nt: TGTGCCAGCAGTTTACCGGGACATTACTCCTACAATGAGCAGTTCTTC; CDR3aa: CASSLPGHYSYNEQFF
d_gene: .; v_gene: TRBV9; j_gene: TRBJ1-1; CDR3nt: TGTGCCAGCAGCGTGGGTCAGACTGAAGCTTTCTTT; CDR3aa: CASSVGQTEAFF
d_gene: .; v_gene: TRBV12-5; j_gene: TRBJ1-1; CDR3nt: TGTGCTAGTGGTTTGGCCCAGGGGCATTCGGGCTTCGCTTTCTTT; CDR3aa: CASGLAQGHSGFAFF
d_gene: .; v_gene: TRBV5-1; j_gene: TRBJ2-7; CDR3nt: TGCGCCAGCAGCAAGACGCAGGAATTCGCCTACGAGCAGTACTTC; CDR3aa: CASSKTQEFAYEQYF
d_gene: .; v_gene: TRBV7-2; j_gene: TRBJ1-6; CDR3nt: TGTGCCAGCAGCTTTGCCGGAAATTCACCCCTCCACTTT; CDR3aa: CASSFAGNSPLHF
d_gene: TRBD2; v_gene: TRBV7-6; j_gene: TRBJ2-1; CDR3nt: TGTGCCAGCAGTCATATCAGCGGGAGCTCCTACAATGAGCAGTTCTTC; CDR3aa: CASSHISGSSYNEQFF
d_gene: .; v_gene: TRBV29-1; j_gene: TRBJ1-1; CDR3nt: TGCAGCGGGGTTCAGAACACTGAAGCTTTCTTT; CDR3aa: CSGVQNTEAFF